The 21 T cell receptor beta chains listed next were all sequenced from one sample in a study of regulatory T cells in long-lasting Graves disease. TCR beta libraries were built with iRepertoire HTBI primers and Arm-PCR of CDR3 regions. TCRdb fed the multiplex PCR reads into MiXCR, producing one record per CDR3 protein. The sample records hundreds of thousands of distinct CDR3 sequences, 20% to 25% being singletons. Time point in this sample: persistent/refractory GD, antithyroid drugs over 5 years with positive TRAb. PBMC-derived RNA was used for the TCR library. Here the sequenced sample was peripheral blood mononuclear cells (PBMCs), taken when the disease was refractory, from a patient treated with antithyroid drugs. The receptor source for this set is a female donor with Graves disease.

In this sample, this clonotype turned up many times. The rearrangement links TRBV28 to TRBJ2-7; D might be TRBD1 (5 bases). Trimming took off 3 bases at V and 2 bases at J, with 17 bases between the two ends. CDR3 length: 16 amino acids. Germline CDR1 is MDHEN and CDR2 is SYDVKM. CDR3 sequence (DNA): TGTGCCAGCAGTTTTAAGCGTCTCCCAGGGACCTACGAGCAGTACTTC. The encoded protein is CASSFKRLPGTYEQYF.

The chain carries TRBV7-9 and TRBJ2-7; no definite D call. CDR1 is SEHNR and CDR2 is FQNEAQ in the germline V gene (reference sequence). The CDR3 is made up of 12 amino acids. The V end lost 3 bases, the J end lost 6 bases, and 9 bases lay between the germline ends. The CDR3 DNA follows: TGTGCCAGCAGCTTCCAAGAAGGCGAGCAGTACTTC. It codes for CASSFQEGEQYF. Full variable domain (missing parts from reference TRBV7-9 and TRBJ2-7): DTGVSQNPRHKITKRGQNVTFRCDPISEHNRLYWYRQTLGQGPEFLTYFQNEAQLEKSRLLSDRFSAERPKGSFSTLEIQRTEQGDSAMYLCASSFQEGEQYFGPGTRLTVT.

The chain recombines TRBV18 with TRBJ2-4, with TRBD1 matching 9 bases. The germline V gene encodes CDR1 KGHSH and CDR2 LQKENI. The CDR3 covers 17 residues. The V and J ends lost 2 bases and 2 bases, in that order; junction bases with no gene match: 7. Here the CDR3 reads CASSPSSDRGTKNIQYF. CDR3 in DNA: TGTGCCAGCTCACCATCCTCGGACAGGGGAACCAAAAACATTCAGTACTTC.

This clonotype was counted at least ten times. This sequence joins TRBV24-1 and TRBJ1-2; 7 bases map to TRBD1. The trim removed 7 bases at V and 6 bases at J, leaving 7 bases unmatched. CDR3 size: 13 residues. Germline CDR1 KGHDR, CDR2 SFDVKD. Written as DNA, the CDR3 is TGTGCCACCAGCTCTCAAACAGGGGATGGCTACACCTTC. It specifies CATSSQTGDGYTF.

The sample holds many counts of this clonotype. The chain has TRBV28 and TRBJ1-2; 11 positions match TRBD1. J was trimmed by 5 bases and V by 7 bases; bases with no gene match: 12. This CDR3 is built from 16 residues. CDR1 MDHEN and CDR2 SYDVKM come from the germline V gene. The CDR3 region has the DNA TGTGCCAGCAAAATCGGGACAGGGGGTTCCGCTTATGGCTACACCTTC. Amino acid sequence: CASKIGTGGSAYGYTF.

This clonotype was seen many times. The chain employs TRBV2 and TRBJ1-1, with D perhaps TRBD1 (5 bases). The V end lost 7 bases, the J end lost 1 base, and 19 bases lay between the germline ends. The CDR3 covers 16 residues. Germline CDR1 reads SNHLY; CDR2 reads FYNNEI. CDR3 in amino acids: CASKGEPGPPNTEAFF. In DNA, the CDR3 is TGTGCCAGCAAAGGGGAACCGGGACCGCCGAACACTGAAGCTTTCTTT. The full variable domain, rest sourced from reference TRBV2 and TRBJ1-1, is EPEVTQTPSHQVTQMGQEVILRCVPISNHLYFYWYRQILGQKVEFLVSFYNNEISEKSEIFDDQFSVERPDGSNFTLKIRSTKLEDSAMYFCASKGEPGPPNTEAFFGQGTRLTVV.

This clonotype has just one count. The CDR3, as DNA: TGTGCCAGCAGCTCTACTAGCGGACTAAAAGATACGCAGTATTTT. Encoded protein: CASSSTSGLKDTQYF. The rearrangement links TRBV11-2 to TRBJ2-3; 8 nucleotides align to TRBD2. Looked up from germline, CDR1 is SGHAT and CDR2 is FQNNGV. V trimming: 4 bases; J trimming: 5 bases; junction bases outside the gene matches: 8. CDR3 length: 15 residues.

This clonotype occurred many times. The chain carries TRBV19 and TRBJ1-2, with 9 bases that match TRBD1. The germline V gene encodes CDR1 LNHDA and CDR2 SQIVND (reference sequence). The CDR3 length is 14 residues. V lost 5 bases, J lost 5 bases, and 6 bases stayed unmatched. As DNA, the CDR3 is TGTGCCAGTAGTCCTCGACAGGGGGAATATGGCTACACCTTC. Translating it yields CASSPRQGEYGYTF.

About this clonotype: A much larger clone lies one base from this, so it may be a read error. The chain couples TRBV5-1 to TRBJ2-2, with TRBD2 identical over 10 bases. Germline V gene lookup returns CDR1 SGHRS and CDR2 YFSETQ. The CDR3 contains 16 residues. The CDR3 DNA follows: TGCGCCGGCAGCCCCGCCGGGACTAGCGTTGCCGGGGAGCTGTTTTTT. Protein: CAGSPAGTSVAGELFF.

V usage is TRBV5-1 and J usage is TRBJ1-1, with 9 bases matching TRBD1. The CDR3 extends over 16 amino acids. V was pared by 3 bases and J by 5 bases, with 11 bases of the junction left unmatched. Germline loops: CDR1 SGHRS, CDR2 YFSETQ. The CDR3 is CASSSLGQGSRTEAFF. The CDR3 nucleotides read TGCGCCAGCAGCTCATTGGGACAGGGATCAAGGACTGAAGCTTTCTTT. Full variable domain (outside the CDR3, taken from reference TRBV5-1 and TRBJ1-1): KAGVTQTPRYLIKTRGQQVTLSCSPISGHRSVSWYQQTPGQGLQFLFEYFSETQRNKGNFPGRFSGRQFSNSRSEMNVSTLELGDSALYLCASSSLGQGSRTEAFFGQGTRLTVV.

This sequence joins TRBV28 and TRBJ2-3; 8 positions match TRBD1. Germline CDR1 and CDR2: MDHEN and SYDVKM. The ends lost 5 bases at V and 10 bases at J; junction bases unmatched: 23. The CDR3 has 18 amino acids. In nucleotides, the CDR3 is TGTGCCAGCAGTCTCATAGGACAGGGACCAGTTTTTTTAGGCGCGCAGTATTTT. Its translation is CASSLIGQGPVFLGAQYF.

The V call is TRBV24-1, the J call TRBJ2-2; D gene unclear. Trimming cost V 5 bases and J 4 bases, with 10 bases left between them. In germline, CDR1 is KGHDR, CDR2 SFDVKD. The CDR3 is made up of 14 amino acids. The CDR3 nucleotides are TGTGCCACCAGTGTTTCCCAGTTCACCGGGGAGCTGTTTTTT. It specifies CATSVSQFTGELFF.

This clonotype appeared many times. The chain employs TRBV11-1 and TRBJ1-2, with TRBD1 matching 7 bases. Per germline, CDR1 SGHAT and CDR2 FQDESV (reference sequence). The CDR3 covers 15 residues. Trimming removed 4 bases from V and 0 bases from J; junction bases left unmatched: 5. The CDR3 region is CASSYSDRANYGYTF. The DNA for the CDR3 is TGTGCCAGCAGCTACTCCGACAGGGCTAACTATGGCTACACCTTC.

The CDR3 region is CSASTHGLAGYNEQFF. The CDR3 nucleotides read TGCAGTGCTAGCACCCACGGACTAGCAGGATACAATGAGCAGTTCTTC. This chain joins TRBV20-1 and TRBJ2-1; 8 bases are shared with TRBD2. In germline, CDR1 is DFQATT, CDR2 SNEGSKA (reference sequence). This CDR3 contains 16 residues. Trimming at V came to 3 bases and at J to 4 bases, leaving 11 bases not matched to a gene.

This clonotype has only a few counts. This rearrangement joins TRBV20-1 to TRBJ1-1; 9 bases are a match to TRBD1. This CDR3 region has 14 residues. J lost 3 bases, V lost 0 bases, and 2 bases had no gene match. Germline V gene sequence: CDR1 DFQATT, CDR2 SNEGSKA (reference sequence). CDR3 DNA sequence: TGCAGTGCTAGAGAAGGGACAGGGCACACTGAAGCTTTCTTT. This gives the protein CSAREGTGHTEAFF.

Regarding this clonotype: Being one base from a much bigger clone, this may be a read error. The chain recombines TRBV12-3 or TRBV12-4 with TRBJ1-2; 10 nucleotides match TRBD1. CDR3 length equals 17 residues. The CDR3 DNA follows: TGTACCAGCAGTTTCATTGTCTCGGGACAGGGGATGGCTGGCTACACCTTC. Amino acids: CTSSFIVSGQGMAGYTF.

This clonotype was counted many times. The V gene is TRBV24-1, the J gene TRBJ1-5; TRBD1 matches 9 bases. Per the germline V gene, CDR1 is KGHDR and CDR2 is SFDVKD. The CDR3 has 18 residues. The J segment lost 3 bases and the V segment lost 4 bases, leaving 12 bases of the junction unmatched. CDR3 in DNA: TGTGCCACCAGTGAGCCTCCCGGGACAGGGCAACCCAATCAGCCCCAGCATTTT. Encoded protein: CATSEPPGTGQPNQPQHF.

This clonotype has ten or more counts. V usage is TRBV20-1 and J usage is TRBJ1-2; D uncertain. This CDR3 is built from 17 residues. Germline values: CDR1 DFQATT, CDR2 SNEGSKA (reference sequence). V shed 5 bases and J shed 0 bases, with 22 bases lying between them. This chain's CDR3 is CSAPQQNRVSANYGYTF. CDR3 DNA: TGCAGTGCTCCCCAACAGAATAGGGTCTCAGCTAACTATGGCTACACCTTC.

This clonotype was seen at least ten times. The chain combines TRBV12-5 with TRBJ1-5; D possibly corresponds to TRBD1 (5 bases). V lost 0 bases and J lost 7, with 16 bases in between. Germline V gene sequence: CDR1 LGHNT, CDR2 FRNRAP. The CDR3 spans 16 residues. The CDR3 sequence is CASGLVRGQGDQPQHF. The CDR3, as DNA: TGTGCTAGTGGTTTGGTACGAGGTCAGGGCGACCAGCCCCAGCATTTT.

This clonotype came up a few times. The genes are TRBV7-2 and TRBJ2-7; no definite D call. The CDR3 loop spans 17 amino acids. V lost 2 bases, J lost 1 base, and 18 bases lay in between. Germline V gene data show CDR1 as SGHTA and CDR2 as FQGNSA. CDR3 in DNA: TGTGCCAGCAGCTTACCCCGGCGCAATCTGCTTTCCTACGAGCAGTACTTC. Its translation is CASSLPRRNLLSYEQYF. The whole variable domain, remainder taken from reference TRBV7-2 and TRBJ2-7, is GAGVSQSPSNKVTEKGKDVELRCDPISGHTALYWYRQSLGQGLEFLIYFQGNSAPDKSGLPSDRFSAERTGGSVSTLTIQRTQQEDSAVYLCASSLPRRNLLSYEQYFGPGTRLTVT.

This clonotype was recorded at least ten times. The V gene is TRBV6-2 or TRBV6-3, the J gene TRBJ1-5; D gene ambiguous. V was trimmed by 5 bases and J by 3 bases, leaving 17 bases between them. Germline lookup yields CDR1 MNHEY and CDR2 SVGEGT. The CDR3 totals 16 residues. The CDR3 region is CASSEGWGGLNQPQHF. The CDR3 DNA is TGTGCCAGCAGTGAAGGCTGGGGTGGTCTCAATCAGCCCCAGCATTTT.